Presented here are 7 T cell receptor beta chains from one specimen sequenced in a study of PD-1 blockade in classical Hodgkin lymphoma (dated by TCRdb to the early 2020s). In light of the paper, this sample's time point label describes: cycle 4 day 1 (C4D1), after 6 weeks of nivolumab. Relapse after autologous stem cell transplantation had occurred in all trial patients, and cohorts A, B and C were distinguished by prior brentuximab vedotin exposure. The library was produced with the immunoSEQ multiplex PCR assay. What TCRdb holds here is the immuneACCESS table cut down to in-frame rearrangements. Part of the clones is not present; checked against another copy, under half of the missing clones reflect an unresolved V gene, and the others are unexplained. This sample has 28,000 or so clones in its table, and around 77% of those were observed once. Roughly 15% of the sample is held by the ten biggest clonotypes.

This specimen consisted of peripheral blood mononuclear cells (PBMCs), obtained before the fourth cycle of nivolumab. The receptors were sampled from a human donor with classical Hodgkin lymphoma.

The rearrangement links TRBV27 to TRBJ2-1; possibly TRBD2 for D (5 bases). This CDR3 has 16 amino acids. Per the germline V gene, CDR1 is MNHEY and CDR2 is SMNVEV (reference sequence). The V end was cut by 7 bases, the J end by 4 bases, with 20 bases between. CDR3 protein: CASTRRKDLIYNEQFF. CDR3 sequence (DNA): TGTGCCAGCACCCGCCGTAAGGACTTGATATACAATGAGCAGTTCTTC.

A few counts support this clone. Different DNA sequences within this sample yield the same CDR3. The gene calls are TRBV5-1 and TRBJ2-1; 11 bases are a match to TRBD2. Germline loops: CDR1 SGHRS, CDR2 YFSETQ. Germline trimming cut 2 bases from V and 7 bases from J; bases unmatched to any gene: 2. CDR3 length: 14 residues. The CDR3 loop reads CASSLTSGSNEQFF. In nucleotides, the CDR3 is TGCGCCAGCAGCTTAACTAGCGGGAGTAATGAGCAGTTCTTC.

A few counts support this clone. The genes are TRBV5-6 and TRBJ1-2; 7 nucleotides match TRBD1. Trimming at V came to 4 bases and at J to 7 bases, leaving 13 bases not matched to a gene. CDR1 SGHDT and CDR2 YYEEEE come from the germline V gene. The CDR3 is 15 residues long. DNA for the CDR3: TGTGCCAGCAGCCAGTCCCGGGACAGTCCTCGTGGCTACACCTTC. It is translated as CASSQSRDSPRGYTF.

In DNA, the CDR3 is TGTGCCAGCAGCGCTCTGGTGGGAGTCACAGATACGCAGTATTTT. Its translation is CASSALVGVTDTQYF. The rearrangement links TRBV14 to TRBJ2-3, with a possible D match to TRBD2 (5 bases). Trimming shortened V by 5 bases and J by 2 bases, and 14 bases separated the two germline ends. The length of the CDR3 is 15 residues. Germline CDR1 is SGHDN and CDR2 is FVKESK.

CDR3 sequence: CASSLVAGSYNEQFF. CDR3 coding DNA: TGCGCCAGCAGCTTGGTGGCGGGAAGTTACAATGAGCAGTTCTTC. V is TRBV5-1 and J is TRBJ2-1; tentative D call: TRBD2 (6 bases). V shed 0 bases and J shed 4 bases, with 11 bases lying between them. The CDR3 covers 15 residues. CDR1 SGHRS and CDR2 YFSETQ come from the germline V gene.

The rearrangement joins TRBV28 to TRBJ2-7; D is unresolved. The CDR3 length is 14 residues. V lost 6 bases to trimming and J lost 0 bases, with 12 bases between them. Per germline, CDR1 MDHEN and CDR2 SYDVKM. The CDR3 sequence is CASSPVSLSYEQYF. The CDR3 DNA reads TGTGCCAGCAGCCCCGTTTCCCTCTCCTACGAGCAGTACTTC.

About this clone: One end of the junction is discordant with germline, which a read error may explain. The chain employs TRBV6-1 and TRBJ2-7, with 7 bases lining up with TRBD2. The germline gives CDR1 MNHNS, CDR2 SASEGT. The CDR3 spans 11 residues. The CDR3 nucleotides read TGTGCCAGCAGTGAAGGGGGACTACCTAGCTTC. It encodes CASSEGGLPSF.